This T cell receptor (beta chain) was profiled in a study of a mutant IDH1 vaccine in newly diagnosed glioma. Time point reported: baseline, week 1 (first vaccination visit). The sample's treatment: pre-vaccination baseline after standard-of-care therapy. Method: immunoSEQ multiplex PCR; TCRdb's copy keeps in-frame clones and lacks some. The sample gives 55,000 to 70,000 clones, 79% of which show up once; around 8.8% is in the top ten. The CDR3 totals 15 residues. V shed 4 bases, J shed 5 bases, and the junction held 8 bases outside the gene matches. Germline V gene sequence: CDR1 LNHDA, CDR2 SQIVND (reference sequence).

The chain joins TRBV19 to TRBJ2-5; the match to TRBD2 covers 9 bases. This specimen was PBMCs, taken from a glioma patient treated with radiotherapy, temozolomide or both. The clonotype was recovered from a man between 50 and 59 years old with glioma. The CDR3: CASSTTRTSVETQYF. The CDR3 DNA reads as TGTGCCAGTAGTACAACGAGGACTAGCGTTGAGACCCAGTACTTC.